The clone carrying this T cell receptor (beta chain) was recorded at least ten times. Antigen unknown. Each CDR3 protein is one row after TCRdb ran MiXCR on the reads. The sample carries over 150,000 distinct CDR3 sequences, 14% recorded once. The sample comes from a study of T cell repertoires in cytomegalovirus infection. Overall study context: Matching HLA type and CMV infection were both indicated by public TCR beta signatures. The study, taken as a whole, reports: Dominating the ex vivo response were TCR beta clonotypes that were CMV-specific and HLA-C-restricted.

This CDR3 has 18 residues. V was clipped by 5 bases and J by 1 base; unmatched bases: 11. What was sequenced was PBMCs. The clonotype originates from a human donor in good health (CMV status not recorded). Some clones in this sample may be carry-over from other donors' samples. This chain uses TRBV12-3 or TRBV12-4 with TRBJ2-6; 7 nucleotides match TRBD2. For the CDR3, the DNA is TGTGCCAGCAGTGACCGGGGTCGGGGGGAATCTGGGGCCAACGTCCTGACTTTC. Amino acid sequence: CASSDRGRGESGANVLTF.